Given below is one TCR beta chain in context. Its target is unknown. Generated by immunoSEQ multiplex PCR, the TCRdb table keeps only in-frame clones and is missing some. The sample consists of around 45,000 clones, 86% of them appearing once. Germline assignment: CDR1 MRHNA and CDR2 SNTAGT. CDR3 size: 14 residues. Trimming removed 8 bases from V and 1 base from J, with 11 bases in between. This sample is drawn from a study of T cells in localized non-small cell lung cancer. General observations from the study: Owing to sequencing of a solitary tumor region, heterogeneity cannot be discounted. Appearances in adjacent lung were noted for a median roughly 58 of the top 100 tumor clones. A denser population of T cells in blood accompanied longer overall survival.

The chain recombines TRBV6-4 with TRBJ2-2; either TRBD1 or TRBD2 may fit D (6 bases each). The source of this sequence is a man aged 35 to 70 with stage II lung adenocarcinoma. The sequencing here drew on PBMCs, taken before any cancer treatment. For the CDR3, the DNA is TGTGCCAGCTCGGAGGGGGAGAACACCGGGGAGCTGTTTTTT. Protein sequence: CASSEGENTGELFF.